The 27 T cell receptor beta chains below were found in one sample sequenced in a study of T cells in women clearing cervical HPV infection. Profiling relied on immunoSEQ multiplex PCR, and the TCRdb table lists in-frame clones only, not all of them. This sample's clone table lists more than 20,000 clones. Material: blood buffy coat. Source of these receptors: a woman between 18 and 69 years old with a cervical HPV16 infection that either progressed to CIN3+ or cleared (not recorded which).

With respect to this clone: The read halts 3 residues ahead of the CDR3 end, with the missing end drawn from the germline J gene. This chain uses TRBV7-8 with TRBJ2-2; 7 bases line up with TRBD1. Germline V gene lookup returns CDR1 SGHVS and CDR2 FQNEAQ. V trimming: 5 bases; J trimming: 3 bases; junction bases outside the gene matches: 6. This CDR3 spans 15 amino acids. The CDR3 protein is CASSETQGDTGELFF. CDR3 bases read: TGTGCCAGCAGCGAGACCCAGGGGGACACCGGGGAG.

As for this clone: The read terminates 3 residues ahead of where the CDR3 ends, so the germline J gene completes it. The chain links TRBV7-8 to TRBJ1-3, with 8 nucleotides matching TRBD1. Germline V gene sequence: CDR1 SGHVS, CDR2 FQNEAQ. The ends lost 0 bases at V and 3 bases at J; junction bases unmatched: 4. The CDR3 extends over 16 amino acids. Partial CDR3 DNA: TGTGCCAGCAGCTTAGCTGCAGGGGGCAATGGAAACACC. Residues: CASSLAAGGNGNT. From start to end, the CDR3 is CASSLAAGGNGNTIYF.

This clone counts as medium-sized by frequency. The CDR3 is cut off 3 residues early in the read; its end comes from the germline J gene. The chain uses TRBV30 and TRBJ1-4; D remains unclear. Trimming stripped 5 bases from V and 5 bases from J, with 12 bases between. The V gene's germline CDR1 is GTSNPN and CDR2 SVGIG (reference sequence). This CDR3 comprises 13 residues. CDR3 sequence: CAWRGELNEKLFF. The DNA read from the CDR3 is TGTGCCTGGCGTGGCGAATTAAATGAAAAA.

Comments on this clone: The sequence runs out 3 residues before the end of the CDR3; the remainder is reconstructed from the germline J gene. The V and J genes are TRBV7-9 and TRBJ2-1, with D unclear. V lost 0 bases and J lost 8, with 5 bases in between. This CDR3 has 12 amino acids. Germline CDR1 reads SEHNR; CDR2 reads FQNEAQ (reference sequence). CDR3 DNA (partial): TGTGCCAGCAGCTTAGCATCCGATGAG. It yields the protein CASSLASDE. The entire CDR3 reads CASSLASDEQFF.

For this clone: Coverage ceases 3 residues before the CDR3 finishes, and the germline J gene fills in the end. This chain joins TRBV2 and TRBJ1-5; TRBD1 matches at 7 bases. The CDR3 contains 15 residues. Per germline, CDR1 SNHLY and CDR2 FYNNEI. V lost 3 bases, J lost 4 bases, and 6 bases stayed unmatched. CDR3 bases read: TGTGCCAGCAGTGAGGGGGGACAGACAAATCAGCCC. This sequence encodes CASSEGGQTNQP. The full CDR3 reads CASSEGGQTNQPQHF.

Note on this clone: The CDR3 is cut off 3 residues early in the read; its end comes from the germline J gene. The rearrangement links TRBV13 to TRBJ2-5, with D possibly matching TRBD1 (6 bases). Per the germline V gene, CDR1 is PRHDT and CDR2 is FYEKMQ (reference sequence). This CDR3 has 13 residues. The ends were cut back, 5 bases at V and 3 bases at J, with 10 bases in the middle. CDR3 amino acids: CASSTRTEETQYF. The sequenced CDR3 bases are TGTGCCAGCAGCACCCGGACAGAAGAGACC.

A note on this clone: Coverage ceases 3 residues before the CDR3 finishes, and the germline J gene fills in the end. The chain recombines TRBV30 with TRBJ1-1, with TRBD1 as a possible D gene (5 bases). Germline loops: CDR1 GTSNPN, CDR2 SVGIG (reference sequence). There are 14 residues in the CDR3. V dropped 2 bases and J dropped 5 bases, with 15 bases sitting between them. The sequenced part of the CDR3 DNA is TGTGCCTGGAGTAAGACAGCCACCTCTACTGAA. It specifies CAWSKTATSTE. The entire CDR3 reads CAWSKTATSTEAFF. Full variable domain (rest looked up from reference TRBV30 and TRBJ1-1): SQTIHQWPATLVQPVGSPLSLECTVEGTSNPNLYWYRQAAGRGLQLLFYSVGIGQISSEVPQNLSASRPQDRQFILSSKKLLLSDSGFYLCAWSKTATSTEAFFGQGTRLTVV.

With regard to this clone: A junction boundary mismatches the germline segment, possibly from a read error. The CDR3 spells CASSLASHEQYF. The covered CDR3 bases are TGCGCCAGCAGCTTGGCCTCCCACGAG. The chain links TRBV5-1 to TRBJ2-7, with D hard to call. Read coverage stops 3 residues before the CDR3 terminus; the germline J gene supplies the remainder. Germline V gene sequence: CDR1 SGHRS, CDR2 YFSETQ. This CDR3 is 12 amino acids long.

For this clone: Additional DNA sequences in this sample encode the identical CDR3. Partial CDR3 DNA: TGCAGTGCCCCACCCGCCGGGACAGCCTACGAG. Protein: CSAPPAGTAYE. The complete CDR3 reads CSAPPAGTAYEQYF. The V and J genes are TRBV20-1 and TRBJ2-7, with 7 bases fitting TRBD1. With the read ending 3 residues before the CDR3 end, the germline J gene is used to fill in that end. With V trimmed by 6 bases and J by 2 bases, 10 bases remained unmatched. Germline V gene data show CDR1 as DFQATT and CDR2 as SNEGSKA (reference sequence). The CDR3 spans 14 residues.

Of note for this clone: The read ends 3 residues shy of where the CDR3 ends; the end is completed using the germline J gene. The chain recombines TRBV30 with TRBJ1-5, with 7 bases aligning to TRBD1. V shed 2 bases, J shed 6 bases, and the junction held 1 base outside the gene matches. Germline loops: CDR1 GTSNPN, CDR2 SVGIG (reference sequence). The CDR3 runs to 12 residues. The CDR3 bases that were read are TGTGCCTGGAGTCCAGGGGGTCAGCCC. The encoded protein is CAWSPGGQP. The CDR3 in full is CAWSPGGQPQHF.

In regard to this clone: From the germline J gene comes the end of the CDR3, since the read stops 3 residues before it. The chain has TRBV30 and TRBJ1-5; D is unclear. V was cut by 1 base and J by 3 bases, with 10 bases left in between. The germline V gene has CDR1 GTSNPN and CDR2 SVGIG (reference sequence). The CDR3 is made up of 14 amino acids. CDR3 in amino acids: CAWSGLEVNQPQHF. The sequenced CDR3 bases are TGTGCCTGGAGTGGACTTGAGGTCAATCAGCCC.

A note on this clone: The read falls 3 residues short of the CDR3 end, and the missing part is taken from the germline J gene. V and J are TRBV30 and TRBJ2-1, with 10 bases aligning to TRBD2. Germline values: CDR1 GTSNPN, CDR2 SVGIG (reference sequence). The CDR3 is 17 amino acids. Germline trimming cut 2 bases from V and 6 bases from J; bases unmatched to any gene: 13. The CDR3 reads CAWSLGIAGGLVNEQFF. Incomplete CDR3 DNA: TGTGCCTGGAGTTTAGGGATAGCGGGAGGTTTGGTCAATGAG.

Judged by frequency, this clone is medium-sized. Read data end 3 residues before the CDR3 end; the end is taken from the germline J gene. V is TRBV20-1 and J is TRBJ1-1; D is perhaps TRBD1 (5 bases). The CDR3 spans 15 residues. Germline CDR1 DFQATT, CDR2 SNEGSKA (reference sequence). The V end lost 2 bases, the J end lost 2 bases, and 15 bases lay between the germline ends. CDR3 DNA (partial): TGCAGTGCTAGAATTACGGGGGGAGAAAACACTGAA. This translates into CSARITGGENTE. Given in full, the CDR3 is CSARITGGENTEAFF.

Remarks on this clone: The read gets to within 3 residues of the CDR3 end, and the germline J gene fills in the rest. The chain couples TRBV5-1 to TRBJ2-3, with 8 bases fitting TRBD2. This CDR3 contains 16 residues. Germline V gene data show CDR1 as SGHRS and CDR2 as YFSETQ. V gave up 6 bases and J gave up 0 bases; unmatched junction bases: 9. The CDR3 bases that were read are TGCGCCAGCAACCAGGCGGCGGGAGGTAGCACAGATACG. It translates to CASNQAAGGSTDT. The complete CDR3 sequence is CASNQAAGGSTDTQYF. The full variable domain, in which reference TRBV5-1 and TRBJ2-3 provide the parts outside the CDR3, is KAGVTQTPRYLIKTRGQQVTLSCSPISGHRSVSWYQQTPGQGLQFLFEYFSETQRNKGNFPGRFSGRQFSNSRSEMNVSTLELGDSALYLCASNQAAGGSTDTQYFGPGTRLTVL.

On this clone itself: The sequence runs out 3 residues before the end of the CDR3; the remainder is reconstructed from the germline J gene. The J gene is TRBJ1-1, the V gene TRBV7-8; 9 positions match TRBD1. Germline lookup yields CDR1 SGHVS and CDR2 FQNEAQ. V shed 5 bases and J 7 bases; nucleotides not matched to a gene: 11. This CDR3 has 15 residues. The sequenced CDR3 bases are TGTGCCAGCAGCCCTTGGGGACAGGGTGATGTTGAA. Residues: CASSPWGQGDVE. The CDR3 in full is CASSPWGQGDVEAFF.

Of note for this clone: The CDR3 end falls 3 residues outside the read, so it is completed with the germline J gene. The chain employs TRBV7-9 and TRBJ1-2; D call uncertain. This CDR3 has 13 residues. The V gene's germline CDR1 is SEHNR and CDR2 FQNEAQ (reference sequence). Partial CDR3 DNA: TGTGCCAGCAGCTTTACCCAAGCGACGGGC. Encoded protein: CASSFTQATG. In full, the CDR3 reads CASSFTQATGYTF.

With regard to this clone: Sequencing ends 3 residues short of the CDR3 end; the germline J gene provides the rest. The rearrangement joins TRBV5-6 to TRBJ2-1; D gene ambiguous. Germline CDR1 reads SGHDT; CDR2 reads YYEEEE. CDR3 length equals 13 residues. Between the trimmed V and J ends, which lost 0 bases and 8 bases, there was a span of 9 bases. The CDR3 loop is CASSLAWLDEQFF. Partial CDR3 DNA: TGTGCCAGCAGCTTGGCTTGGCTGGATGAG.

Comment on this clone: The sequence runs out 3 residues before the end of the CDR3; the remainder is reconstructed from the germline J gene. V is TRBV7-8 and J is TRBJ2-3; D call uncertain. V lost 3 bases and J 4 bases, leaving 11 bases between the germline ends. Germline V lookup: CDR1 SGHVS, CDR2 FQNEAQ. The CDR3 is made up of 14 amino acids. The CDR3 is CASSLGHEPDTQYF. Partial CDR3 DNA: TGTGCCAGCAGCTTGGGCCACGAGCCAGATACG. The full variable domain, its missing parts supplied by reference TRBV7-8 and TRBJ2-3, is GAGVSQSPRYKVAKRGQDVALRCDPISGHVSLFWYQQALGQGPEFLTYFQNEAQLDKSGLPSDRFFAERPEGSVSTLKIQRTQQEDSAVYLCASSLGHEPDTQYFGPGTRLTVL.

With respect to this clone: The CDR3 is cut off 3 residues early in the read; its end comes from the germline J gene. This chain joins TRBV7-9 and TRBJ1-2; weak D call: TRBD1 (6 bases). CDR1 SEHNR and CDR2 FQNEAQ come from the germline V gene (reference sequence). V lost 4 bases and J 1 base, leaving 13 bases between the germline ends. This CDR3 has 15 amino acids. The CDR3 sequence: CASSYEGVDNYGYTF. Incomplete CDR3 DNA: TGTGCCAGCAGCTACGAGGGGGTGGATAACTATGGC.

CDR3 DNA (partial): TGCAGTGCTAGCCGACTAGCGGGAGATAACGAG. This translates into CSASRLAGDNE. The CDR3 in full is CSASRLAGDNEQYF. The chain is built from TRBV20-1 and TRBJ2-7, with 12 positions matching TRBD2. Read data end 3 residues before the CDR3 end; the end is taken from the germline J gene. V dropped 3 bases and J dropped 5; count of bases not matched to a gene: 5. The germline gives CDR1 DFQATT, CDR2 SNEGSKA (reference sequence). This CDR3 comprises 14 residues.

As to this clone: The read halts 3 residues ahead of the CDR3 end, with the missing end drawn from the germline J gene. The chain recombines TRBV6-2 or TRBV6-3 with TRBJ2-7; 8 bases agree with TRBD2. The V segment lost 8 bases and the J segment 4 bases; nucleotides outside the gene matches: 13. CDR1 and CDR2 from the germline V gene are MNHEY and SVGEGT. The CDR3 length is 15 residues. CDR3 protein: CASRIAGNTGYEQYF. The sequenced CDR3 bases are TGTGCCAGCCGGATAGCGGGAAACACAGGTTACGAG.

As for this clone: The read finishes 3 residues shy of the CDR3 end, and the germline J gene is used to complete it. J is TRBJ1-2 and V is TRBV6-2 or TRBV6-3; possible D gene TRBD1, 6 bases. The CDR3 extends over 17 amino acids. In germline, CDR1 is MNHEY, CDR2 SVGEGT. The CDR3 here is CASSYGRTANLFRGYTF. CDR3 DNA, as far as it was read: TGTGCCAGCAGTTACGGAAGGACAGCGAACCTCTTCCGGGGC.

The DNA read from the CDR3 is TGTGCCATCACCCCGGGGGGCTCTACCTACGAG. Translated: CAITPGGSTYE. In full, the CDR3 is CAITPGGSTYEQYF. The rearrangement links TRBV10-3 to TRBJ2-7; possible D gene TRBD2, 7 bases. The read gets to within 3 residues of the CDR3 end, and the germline J gene fills in the rest. V was trimmed by 7 bases and J by 2 bases, leaving 15 bases between them. The CDR3 totals 14 residues. Germline assignment: CDR1 ENHRY and CDR2 SYGVKD.

Regarding this clone: The CDR3 end falls 3 residues outside the read, so it is completed with the germline J gene. The rearrangement uses TRBV6-1 and TRBJ2-6, with a weak D call TRBD1 (5 bases). The CDR3 covers 16 residues. V dropped 4 bases and J dropped 1 base, with 11 bases sitting between them. Per germline, CDR1 MNHNS and CDR2 SASEGT. The chain's CDR3 is CASSGQTGSGANVLTF. The DNA read from the CDR3 is TGTGCCAGCAGTGGGCAAACAGGATCTGGGGCCAACGTC.

Comment on this clone: The CDR3 is cut off 3 residues early in the read; its end comes from the germline J gene. The chain has TRBV5-1 and TRBJ2-5; TRBD1 agrees at 7 bases. Per germline, CDR1 SGHRS and CDR2 YFSETQ. V was clipped by 1 base and J by 3 bases; unmatched bases: 9. CDR3 length equals 16 residues. The CDR3 sequence: CASSLLSGGVEETQYF. The sequenced CDR3 bases are TGCGCCAGCAGCTTGCTATCAGGGGGAGTCGAAGAGACC.

Concerning this clone itself: Sequencing ends 3 residues short of the CDR3 end; the germline J gene provides the rest. The rearrangement joins TRBV29-1 to TRBJ2-1; the D gene is possibly TRBD2 (5 bases). The CDR3 runs 15 residues. The V gene's germline CDR1 is SQVTM and CDR2 ANQGSEA. V was trimmed by 7 bases and J by 0 bases, leaving 16 bases between them. CDR3 DNA (partial): TGCAGCGCCCCGACGGGGATTAGCTCCTACAATGAG. Translating it yields CSAPTGISSYNE. The CDR3 as a whole reads CSAPTGISSYNEQFF.

Note on this clone: The observed sequence ends 3 residues before the CDR3 terminus, with the missing tail filled in from the germline J gene. This chain joins TRBV20-1 and TRBJ1-5; TRBD1 matches 7 bases. Germline V gene sequence: CDR1 DFQATT, CDR2 SNEGSKA (reference sequence). V gave up 3 bases and J gave up 3 bases; unmatched junction bases: 14. The CDR3 is made up of 17 amino acids. CDR3 residues: CSASVPYRGGNNQPQHF. The DNA read from the CDR3 is TGCAGTGCTAGTGTCCCCTACAGGGGCGGTAACAATCAGCCC.